This T cell receptor (beta chain) was observed in a study of control samples from healthy donors and cancer patients. This clone was observed once. Generated by immunoSEQ multiplex PCR, the TCRdb table keeps only in-frame clones and is missing some. The sample includes 93,000 or so clones, 80% to 90% of them seen just once. CDR1 is SGHNT and CDR2 is YYREEE in the germline V gene (reference sequence). V was cut by 1 base and J by 3 bases, with 7 bases left in between. CDR3 length equals 14 residues. The TCR originated in a man in his 60s with lung cancer. Material: PBMCs. The chain has TRBV5-4 and TRBJ2-2; D is unresolved. The CDR3 is CASSLWADTGELFF. The CDR3 DNA reads as TGTGCCAGCAGCTTGTGGGCGGACACCGGGGAGCTGTTTTTT.